Here is one T cell receptor beta chain with its context. Arm-PCR with iRepertoire HTBI primers amplified the CDR3 regions for these TCR beta libraries. TCRdb reprocessed the multiplex PCR reads via MiXCR and lists one record per CDR3 protein. In the table there are roughly 520,000 distinct CDR3 sequences, 12% of which are singletons. The germline V gene encodes CDR1 KGHSH and CDR2 LQKENI. The CDR3 length is 15 residues. Trimming shortened V by 3 bases and J by 0 bases, and 8 bases separated the two germline ends. This entry comes from a study of regulatory T cells in long-lasting Graves disease. Time point reported: newly diagnosed GD, antithyroid drugs for less than 3 months. Generation of the TCR library employed RNA extracted from PBMCs. These data are also associated with another study on T cells in Graves' hyperthyroidism and ophthalmopathy. That source reports: First-round RT-PCR of the TCR CDR3 relied on the HTBI primer set. Most expanded thyroid clonotypes above 0.001 recurred in blood.

The receptor's source is a woman aged 25 to 39 with Graves disease. The sequencing used peripheral blood mononuclear cells (PBMCs), collected at new diagnosis, from a patient treated with antithyroid drugs. The chain combines TRBV18 with TRBJ1-4; no reliable D call. The CDR3 here is CASSPYGATNEKLFF. CDR3 DNA sequence: TGTGCCAGCTCACCGTACGGAGCAACTAATGAAAAACTGTTTTTT. The entire variable domain, with the rest obtained from reference TRBV18 and TRBJ1-4, is as follows: NAGVMQNPRHLVRRRGQEARLRCSPMKGHSHVYWYRQLPEEGLKFMVYLQKENIIDESGMPKERFSAEFPKEGPSILRIQQVVRGDSAAYFCASSPYGATNEKLFFGSGTQLSVL.